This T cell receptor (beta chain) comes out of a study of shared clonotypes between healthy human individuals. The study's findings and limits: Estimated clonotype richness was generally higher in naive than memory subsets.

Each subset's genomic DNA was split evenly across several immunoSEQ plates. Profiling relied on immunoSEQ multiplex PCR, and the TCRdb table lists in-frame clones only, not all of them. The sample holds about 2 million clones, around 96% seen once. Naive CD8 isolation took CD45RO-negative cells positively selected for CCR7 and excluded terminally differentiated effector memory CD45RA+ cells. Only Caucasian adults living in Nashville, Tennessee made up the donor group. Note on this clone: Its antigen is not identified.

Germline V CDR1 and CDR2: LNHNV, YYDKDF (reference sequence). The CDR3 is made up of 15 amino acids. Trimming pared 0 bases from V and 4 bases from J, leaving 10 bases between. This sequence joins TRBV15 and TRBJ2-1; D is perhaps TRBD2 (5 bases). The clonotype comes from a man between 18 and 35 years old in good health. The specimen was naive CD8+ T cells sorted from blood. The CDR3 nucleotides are TGTGCCACCAGCAGAGAAGACTACGGATACAATGAGCAGTTCTTC. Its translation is CATSREDYGYNEQFF.